The T cell receptor (beta chain) under discussion was sequenced for a study of T cells in Graves' hyperthyroidism and ophthalmopathy. RNA transcripts gave rise to amplified TCR beta CDR3 regions. First-round RT-PCR with HTBI primers amplified the TCR CDR3 region. TCRdb re-called the multiplex PCR reads through MiXCR, storing one row per CDR3 protein. This sample has 300,000 to 450,000 distinct CDR3 sequences, with around 15% found just once. At least ten counts were recorded for this clonotype. The material sequenced was blood. The receptor comes from a woman in her 30s with Graves' ophthalmopathy.

CDR3 in amino acids: CASSLEQARNTEAFF. CDR3 coding DNA: TGTGCCAGCAGCTTAGAGCAAGCGAGGAACACTGAAGCTTTCTTT. The chain links TRBV7-2 to TRBJ1-1; no clear D. The CDR3 is made up of 15 amino acids. From germline, CDR1 is SGHTA and CDR2 FQGNSA. V was pared by 1 base and J by 1 base, with 10 bases between.